A selection of T cell receptor beta chains follows, all from one sample in a study of graft-versus-host responses after intestinal transplantation. TCRdb's copy holds only in-frame clones and misses some; the assay was immunoSEQ multiplex PCR. The table has some 46,000 clones, 90% to 95% seen once. The specimen comprised PBMCs, sampled around 820 days after a first intestinal transplant, on the day of a second. These receptors came from a human patient who received an intestinal transplant, so some T cells may come from the graft donor. The CDR3 runs from the conserved cysteine through the conserved F or W. A D gene is named only where the DNA matches it firmly. Some rows mark clone size as missing; the rest say once, few, many or name a class of expanded clone.

NA	TRBD2	TRBV9	TRBJ2-1	TGTGCCAGCAGCCCCGGGACTAGCGGGAACAATGAGCAGTTCTTC	CASSPGTSGNNEQFF
NA	TRBD1	TRBV14	TRBJ1-2	TGTGCCAGCAGACAAACAGGGGGCACCGGCTATGGCTACACCTTC	CASRQTGGTGYGYTF
NA	TRBD2	TRBV15	TRBJ2-1	TGTGCCACCAGCAGAGAGAGGACTAGCGGGGATGAGCAGTTCTTC	CATSRERTSGDEQFF
NA	NA	TRBV29-1	TRBJ2-7	TGCAGCGTTGAAGAACAGGCAAGAAGTTCCTACGAGCAGTACTTC	CSVEEQARSSYEQYF
NA	NA	TRBV7-3	TRBJ2-1	TGTGCCAGCTCCGGGTTAGCTCATGAGCAGTTCTTC	CASSGLAHEQFF
once	NA	TRBV9	TRBJ2-3	TGTGCCAGCAGCGTCACCCCGGTCCCTAGCACAGATACGCAGTATTTT	CASSVTPVPSTDTQYF
NA	NA	TRBV6-6	TRBJ1-1	TGTGCCAGCATCAAAGGGCAGGGGTGGTCGGTTGAAGCTTTCTTT	CASIKGQGWSVEAFF
NA	TRBD2	TRBV10-1	TRBJ2-1	TGCGCCAGCAGTAGCGGGAGGCACTACAATGAGCAGTTCTTC	CASSSGRHYNEQFF
NA	TRBD1	TRBV28	TRBJ2-7	TGTGCCAGCAGTTCCCCCGGGACAGGGGGCTTCGAGCAGTACTTC	CASSSPGTGGFEQYF
once	TRBD2	TRBV11-3	TRBJ2-7	TGTGCCAGCAGCTTGGACGGACTAGCCGACGAGCAGTACTTC	CASSLDGLADEQYF
NA	NA	TRBV7-9	TRBJ1-3	TGTGCCAGCAGCTTAATGGTCGGGCCCTCTCTCACCATATATTTT	CASSLMVGPSLTIYF
NA	TRBD1	TRBV2	TRBJ1-1	TGTGCCAGCAGAATAGACAGGGAAACTGAAGCTTTCTTT	CASRIDRETEAFF
NA	NA	TRBV19	TRBJ2-7	TGTGCCAGTAGTATCCGGACCGGACCCTACGAGCAGTACTTC	CASSIRTGPYEQYF
NA	TRBD1	TRBV29-1	TRBJ1-2	TGCAGCGTTGAGGGACAGGGACTCTATGGCTACACCTTC	CSVEGQGLYGYTF
NA	NA	TRBV28	TRBJ1-2	TGTGCCAGCAGCTCTATCCCCGCAGCCTACTTTGGCTACACCTTC	CASSSIPAAYFGYTF
NA	TRBD1	TRBV5-4	TRBJ2-5	TGTGCCAGCAGCTTTCCAGGGGGCGCAGAGACCCAGTACTTC	CASSFPGGAETQYF
NA	NA	TRBV19	TRBJ2-7	TGTGCCAGTAGTATAGGGAAGGGACACCTCTACGAGCAGTACTTC	CASSIGKGHLYEQYF
NA	TRBD2	TRBV18	TRBJ2-7	TGTGCCAGCTCATCGGAGCGGGAGACTCCTCGCGAGCAGTACTTC	CASSSERETPREQYF
NA	NA	TRBV4-1	TRBJ2-1	TGCGCCAGCAGCCAATCTGAGTCCTATGAGCAGTTCTTC	CASSQSESYEQFF
NA	NA	TRBV2	TRBJ1-3	TGTACCAGCAGTGAAGGGCCCGGAAACACCATATATTTT	CTSSEGPGNTIYF
NA	TRBD2	TRBV28	TRBJ2-7	TGTGCCAGCAGTACCGGGACTAGCGTCTACGAGCAGTACTTC	CASSTGTSVYEQYF
few	NA	TRBV6-1	TRBJ2-5	TGTGCCAGCAGCTGGAGGGGGCGGCAAGAGACCCAGTACTTC	CASSWRGRQETQYF